These 30 T cell receptor beta chains were all obtained from the same sample, sequenced in a study of cytomegalovirus exposure and HLA in healthy donors. Researchers ran the PCR with 60 Vbeta and 13 Jbeta primers. Only in-frame clones appear in the TCRdb table, and some are missing; sequencing was by immunoSEQ multiplex PCR. The data contain roughly 160,000 clones, 71% of them seen just once; the ten biggest clones take up 1.5%. Sequenced: PBMCs. Receptors originate from a girl aged 10 to 17 in good health and CMV-seronegative.

The rearrangement links TRBV12-5 to TRBJ2-2, with D possibly TRBD1 on 5 matching bases. The CDR3 is 14 residues long. The germline V and J ends were trimmed by 2 bases and 3 bases, with 7 bases remaining between them. Per germline, CDR1 LGHNT and CDR2 FRNRAP. In DNA, the CDR3 is TGTGCTAGTGGTTTGTCAGGGTACACCGGGGAGCTGTTTTTT. Its translation is CASGLSGYTGELFF.

This clone has only a few counts. The V gene is TRBV5-6, the J gene TRBJ2-5; 11 nucleotides line up with TRBD2. Germline CDR1 reads SGHDT; CDR2 reads YYEEEE. The CDR3 spans 18 residues. Unmatched junction bases numbered 17, after V lost 4 bases and J lost 6 bases. DNA of the CDR3: TGTGCCAGCAGCACCGAACTGGGACCGGGACTAGCGGCACAGACCCAGTACTTC. Amino acids: CASSTELGPGLAAQTQYF.

The chain has TRBV10-1 and TRBJ2-2, with 8 bases lining up with TRBD1. The CDR3 sequence is 18 residues long. Losses at the gene ends were 3 bases for V and 1 base for J; bases not matched to a gene: 10. In germline, CDR1 is WNHNN, CDR2 SYGVQD (reference sequence). CDR3 DNA sequence: TGCGCCAGCAGTGAAGGGACAGGTGGATTTGAGAACACCGGGGAGCTGTTTTTT. Translation gives CASSEGTGGFENTGELFF.

The rearrangement joins TRBV13 to TRBJ2-2; perhaps TRBD2 as D (6 bases). The CDR3 is made up of 14 amino acids. Trimming removed 5 bases at V and 6 bases at J, with 13 bases between. CDR1 and CDR2 from the germline V gene are PRHDT and FYEKMQ (reference sequence). This CDR3 is CASSPLPGAGELFF. As DNA, the CDR3 is TGTGCCAGCAGCCCCCTTCCGGGGGCCGGGGAGCTGTTTTTT.

A remark on this clone: At one end, the junction sequence differs from germline, possibly due to a read error. The chain couples TRBV13 to TRBJ1-2; D not certain. Germline V gene lookup returns CDR1 PRHDT and CDR2 FYEKMQ (reference sequence). CDR3 size: 12 residues. This CDR3 reads CARSLGRSYYTF. The CDR3 DNA sequence: TGTGCCAGAAGCTTAGGACGGTCATACTACACCTTC.

V gene TRBV25-1 combines with J gene TRBJ2-1; TRBD2 is a possible D gene (5 bases). Germline values: CDR1 MGHDK, CDR2 SYGVNS. This CDR3 has 14 residues. V lost 1 base and J 9 bases, leaving 13 bases between the germline ends. The CDR3 loop is CASSEFRTYGEQFF. CDR3 DNA sequence: TGTGCCAGCAGTGAATTTAGGACTTACGGTGAGCAGTTCTTC.

The rearrangement uses TRBV6-1 and TRBJ2-7; 10 bases map to TRBD2. There are 15 residues in the CDR3. The V gene end was trimmed by 4 bases and the J gene end by 3 bases; junction bases not matched to a gene: 6. Germline CDR1 reads MNHNS; CDR2 reads SASEGT. The CDR3 DNA follows: TGTGCCAGCAGTGTAGCGGGGGGAGATATCTACGAGCAGTACTTC. Its protein product is CASSVAGGDIYEQYF.

This clone was seen a handful of times. This chain connects TRBV19 to TRBJ1-5, with a tentative D call TRBD1 (6 bases). The V and J ends lost 4 bases and 4 bases respectively, with 11 bases between them. CDR3 length equals 14 residues. The germline V gene encodes CDR1 LNHDA and CDR2 SQIVND (reference sequence). The CDR3 sequence: CASSTQGLNQPQHF. CDR3 bases: TGTGCCAGTAGTACACAGGGATTAAATCAGCCCCAGCATTTT.

This chain links TRBV5-6 with TRBJ1-6, with no clear D. The CDR3 sequence is 16 residues long. V lost 5 bases to trimming and J lost 7 bases, with 19 bases between them. Germline loops: CDR1 SGHDT, CDR2 YYEEEE. As DNA, the CDR3 is TGTGCCAGCAGTTCGGCAGGTTGGCATACAAATTCACCCCTCCACTTT. It codes for CASSSAGWHTNSPLHF.

The chain is built from TRBV5-1 and TRBJ2-5; 8 bases line up with TRBD2. CDR1 SGHRS and CDR2 YFSETQ come from the germline V gene. The ends lost 4 bases at V and 3 bases at J; junction bases unmatched: 8. The CDR3 covers 15 residues. CDR3 nucleotide sequence: TGCGCCAGCAGCCGGGACGGGGGGGACAAAGAGACCCAGTACTTC. This gives the protein CASSRDGGDKETQYF.

This chain joins TRBV6-5 and TRBJ1-2; a weak D match, TRBD1 (6 bases). This CDR3 comprises 16 residues. Germline CDR1 is MNHEY and CDR2 is SVGAGI. Between the trimmed V and J ends, which lost 1 base and 13 bases, there was a span of 25 bases. The CDR3 DNA reads as TGTGCCAGCAGTTACTTTAAGTCTTACAGGGCCGTCTTGCTCACCTTC. Translated, it gives CASSYFKSYRAVLLTF.

The CDR3 DNA follows: TGTGCCAGCAGCTTAAGGACAGACGGGGAGCTGTTTTTT. Amino acid sequence: CASSLRTDGELFF. J is TRBJ2-2 and V is TRBV7-3, with TRBD1 as a possible D gene (6 bases). Germline lookup yields CDR1 SGHTA and CDR2 FQGTGA. CDR3 length: 13 amino acids. Trimming removed 1 base from V and 7 bases from J, with 7 bases in between.

This sequence joins TRBV27 and TRBJ2-3; 8 nucleotides match TRBD1. This CDR3 comprises 14 residues. Germline V gene data show CDR1 as MNHEY and CDR2 as SMNVEV (reference sequence). V dropped 6 bases and J dropped 8; count of bases not matched to a gene: 10. Here the CDR3 reads CASRPDRVFGTQYF. CDR3 bases: TGTGCCAGCAGACCGGACAGGGTATTTGGTACGCAGTATTTT.

The V gene is TRBV5-8, the J gene TRBJ2-7, with D possibly TRBD2 on 7 matching bases. CDR1 is SGHTS and CDR2 is YDEGEE in the germline V gene. Trimming removed 6 bases from V and 4 bases from J, with 17 bases in between. The CDR3 contains 14 residues. CDR3 DNA sequence: TGTGCCAGCACCCGAGGGGGAGGGCTTTACGAGCAGTACTTC. Its translation: CASTRGGGLYEQYF. Looking up the rest from reference TRBV5-8 and TRBJ2-7 gives the full variable domain: EAGVTQSPTHLIKTRGQQATLRCSPISGHTSVYWYQQALGLGLQFLLWYDEGEERNRGNFPPRFSGRQFPNYSSELNVNALELEDSALYLCASTRGGGLYEQYFGPGTRLTVT.

V usage is TRBV6-5 and J usage is TRBJ1-1; no clear D gene. Trimming took off 0 bases at V and 5 bases at J, with 10 bases between the two ends. From germline, CDR1 is MNHEY and CDR2 SVGAGI. The CDR3 has 14 amino acids. This chain's CDR3 is CASSYSRLVTEAFF. The CDR3 bases are TGTGCCAGCAGTTACTCGAGATTAGTAACTGAAGCTTTCTTT.

Of note for this clone: This sample also contains other DNA sequences that code for the same CDR3. The chain employs TRBV11-2 and TRBJ1-2, with 8 nucleotides matching TRBD1. The CDR3 loop spans 12 amino acids. Looked up from germline, CDR1 is SGHAT and CDR2 is FQNNGV. After removal of 5 bases from V and 5 bases from J, the junction contained 1 base not matched to a gene. The chain's CDR3 is CASSRTGYGYTF. CDR3 DNA: TGTGCCAGCAGCAGGACAGGGTATGGCTACACCTTC.

The gene calls are TRBV14 and TRBJ1-6, with D hard to call. Germline V CDR1 and CDR2: SGHDN, FVKESK. The CDR3 is 14 amino acids. Trimming cost V 3 bases and J 0 bases, with 3 bases left between them. The CDR3 protein is CASSQSSYNSPLHF. CDR3 nucleotides: TGTGCCAGCAGCCAGAGCTCCTATAATTCACCCCTCCACTTT.

The rearrangement uses TRBV6-1 and TRBJ1-1; the match to TRBD1 covers 8 bases. V gave up 6 bases and J gave up 11 bases; unmatched junction bases: 8. Germline V CDR1 and CDR2: MNHNS, SASEGT. CDR3 length equals 12 residues. CDR3 sequence: CASRSGGGRAFF. CDR3 DNA: TGTGCCAGCAGGTCAGGGGGCGGAAGGGCTTTCTTT.

The V and J genes are TRBV6-1 and TRBJ1-1; TRBD1 matches 8 bases. Unmatched junction bases numbered 8, after V lost 5 bases and J lost 3 bases. The CDR3 is made up of 15 amino acids. Germline V gene lookup returns CDR1 MNHNS and CDR2 SASEGT. The CDR3 reads CASSLRNRGDTEAFF. DNA for the CDR3: TGTGCCAGCAGTCTCAGAAACAGGGGGGACACTGAAGCTTTCTTT.

The chain carries TRBV4-2 and TRBJ1-2; D ambiguous. The V gene lost 0 bases and the J gene lost 3 bases, with 11 bases spanning the gap. CDR3 length equals 15 residues. Per the germline V gene, CDR1 is LGHNA and CDR2 is YNFKEQ. CDR3 DNA sequence: TGTGCCAGCAGCCAAGATCCTCAGGTGGACTATGGCTACACCTTC. It encodes CASSQDPQVDYGYTF.

This clone came up a few times. The chain recombines TRBV30 with TRBJ2-3; 12 nucleotides match TRBD2. CDR3 length: 16 amino acids. V dropped 3 bases and J dropped 1; count of bases not matched to a gene: 5. Germline lookup yields CDR1 GTSNPN and CDR2 SVGIG (reference sequence). The CDR3 sequence is CAWSGTSGGRTDTQYF. The CDR3 nucleotides are TGTGCCTGGAGCGGTACTAGCGGGGGGCGCACAGATACGCAGTATTTT.

A remark on this clone: This same CDR3 is encoded by further DNA sequences in the sample. The genes are TRBV18 and TRBJ1-5, with D unclear. The CDR3 covers 13 residues. The germline V and J ends were trimmed by 3 bases and 5 bases, with 8 bases remaining between them. Per the germline V gene, CDR1 is KGHSH and CDR2 is LQKENI. As DNA, the CDR3 is TGTGCCAGCTCACCTGCCGGGGATCAGCCCCAGCATTTT. Protein: CASSPAGDQPQHF.

The chain carries TRBV7-9 and TRBJ1-2; D unclear. V lost 3 bases and J lost 7, with 15 bases in between. Germline CDR1 is SEHNR and CDR2 is FQNEAQ (reference sequence). CDR3 size: 14 residues. Here the CDR3 DNA reads TGTGCCAGCAGCTTTGAGGTTTTGGTGGGTGGCTACACCTTC. This gives the protein CASSFEVLVGGYTF.

The chain carries TRBV6-4 and TRBJ1-1, with 8 bases lining up with TRBD1. This CDR3 comprises 14 residues. The V gene end was trimmed by 4 bases and the J gene end by 5 bases; junction bases not matched to a gene: 6. Germline CDR1 and CDR2: MRHNA and SNTAGT. The CDR3 DNA reads TGTGCCAGCAGTGCTTGGGGACAGGCAACTGAAGCTTTCTTT. Translated, it gives CASSAWGQATEAFF.

For the CDR3, the DNA is TGCGCCAGCAGCTTGTGGGGACAGGGGGATGGTGGCTACACCTTC. As protein: CASSLWGQGDGGYTF. The genes are TRBV5-1 and TRBJ1-2; TRBD1 aligns across 11 bases. Trimming at V came to 1 base and at J to 7 bases, leaving 6 bases not matched to a gene. The CDR3 is 15 amino acids. CDR1 and CDR2 from the germline V gene are SGHRS and YFSETQ.

The gene calls are TRBV6-6 and TRBJ1-2; D gene uncertain. V was cut by 6 bases and J by 8 bases, with 10 bases left in between. This CDR3 comprises 11 residues. Germline CDR1 is MNHNY and CDR2 is SVGAGI (reference sequence). The CDR3 reads CASSQDFGYTF. The CDR3 bases are TGTGCCAGCAGCCAGGACTTCGGCTACACCTTC.

This clone was counted between two and nine times. The CDR3 DNA is TGTGCCAGCAGCGCCGGGACTAGCGGGGGACTCTACGAGCAGTACTTC. Translation gives CASSAGTSGGLYEQYF. The chain employs TRBV2 and TRBJ2-7; 14 bases align to TRBD2. The CDR3 runs 16 residues. Germline CDR1 SNHLY, CDR2 FYNNEI. The J segment lost 3 bases and the V segment lost 6 bases, leaving 7 bases of the junction unmatched.

The CDR3 here is CASSEQGQGASNEKLFF. The CDR3 DNA reads as TGTGCCAGCAGTGAACAGGGACAGGGGGCGTCTAATGAAAAACTGTTTTTT. V usage is TRBV2 and J usage is TRBJ1-4, with 12 bases lining up with TRBD1. The CDR3 covers 17 residues. The germline CDR1 and CDR2 sequences are SNHLY and FYNNEI. The junction had 4 bases not matched to a gene; V was cut back by 2 bases and J by 3 bases.

This chain links TRBV5-1 with TRBJ2-1; a weak D match, TRBD1 (5 bases). Germline V lookup: CDR1 SGHRS, CDR2 YFSETQ. The V end lost 0 bases, the J end lost 0 bases, and 7 bases lay between the germline ends. The CDR3 is 15 residues long. CDR3 residues: CASSLVDTSYNEQFF. In DNA form, the CDR3 reads TGCGCCAGCAGCTTGGTGGACACCTCCTACAATGAGCAGTTCTTC.

The V call is TRBV7-3, the J call TRBJ2-3; 9 bases agree with TRBD1. This CDR3 has 17 residues. Looked up from germline, CDR1 is SGHTA and CDR2 is FQGTGA. The V gene end was trimmed by 2 bases and the J gene end by 2 bases; junction bases not matched to a gene: 8. Here the CDR3 reads CASSLSGTGSTTDTQYF. The DNA of the CDR3 is TGTGCCAGCAGCTTATCGGGGACAGGGTCTACCACAGATACGCAGTATTTT.